This T cell receptor beta chain was profiled in a study of identical twins. The CDR3 totals 14 residues. V dropped 7 bases and J dropped 6 bases, with 20 bases sitting between them. Germline loops: CDR1 SGHRS, CDR2 YFSETQ. Template switching (which added a universal primer site) was used, and cDNA carried unique molecular identifiers. TCRdb used MiXCR to reprocess the 5' RACE reads, holding one entry per CDR3 protein. The sample includes roughly 350,000 distinct CDR3 sequences, 8.5% to 10% of them seen just once. This clonotype was detected ten times or more. The chain uses TRBV5-1 and TRBJ2-7; tentative D call: TRBD2 (5 bases). This receptor was taken from a woman aged 45-65 years in good health. Sequencing input: naive T cells sorted from blood. DNA of the CDR3: TGCGCCAGCGGACCGACGGGATCCTCGGCCGAGCAGTACTTC. Translation: CASGPTGSSAEQYF. The entire variable domain, with the rest obtained from reference TRBV5-1 and TRBJ2-7, is as follows: KAGVTQTPRYLIKTRGQQVTLSCSPISGHRSVSWYQQTPGQGLQFLFEYFSETQRNKGNFPGRFSGRQFSNSRSEMNVSTLELGDSALYLCASGPTGSSAEQYFGPGTRLTVT.